Each of the 12 T cell receptor beta chains below was sequenced from the same sample in a study of T cells in Graves' hyperthyroidism and ophthalmopathy. What was amplified from RNA transcripts were TCR beta CDR3 regions. TCR CDR3 regions were first amplified by RT-PCR with HTBI primers. Each CDR3 protein gets one entry after TCRdb re-called the multiplex PCR reads with MiXCR. The sample has fewer than 800,000 distinct CDR3 sequences; roughly 17% are singletons. Sequencing used blood. The receptors derive from a man younger than 30 with Graves' hyperthyroidism.

This clonotype has at least ten counts. The rearrangement uses TRBV27 and TRBJ1-6; 7 nucleotides match TRBD1. J gave up 5 bases and V 8 bases, and 9 bases lay outside the gene matches. In germline, CDR1 is MNHEY, CDR2 SMNVEV (reference sequence). CDR3 length equals 15 residues. In nucleotides, the CDR3 is TGTGCCAGCCGGGACTCAGGGGGGAATAATTCACCCCTCCACTTT. Protein: CASRDSGGNNSPLHF.

Ten or more counts support this clonotype. The V call is TRBV2, the J call TRBJ2-7; D may match TRBD1 or TRBD2 (6 bases each). V was shortened by 10 bases and J by 5 bases, with 15 bases between the two germline ends. The CDR3 contains 12 residues. Germline values: CDR1 SNHLY, CDR2 FYNNEI. CDR3 in amino acids: CANSGGQDEQYF. CDR3 sequence (DNA): TGTGCCAACTCTGGGGGGCAGGACGAGCAGTACTTC.

CDR3 sequence: CASSSGSSLHF. CDR3 coding DNA: TGTGCCAGCAGTTCAGGGTCATCCCTCCACTTT. The chain uses TRBV6-2 or TRBV6-3 and TRBJ1-6; maybe TRBD1 (5 bases). The CDR3 consists of 11 residues. Looked up from germline, CDR1 is MNHEY and CDR2 is SVGEGT. Trimming took 4 bases from V and 14 from J, leaving 9 bases between them.

The chain recombines TRBV7-8 with TRBJ2-1; D is perhaps TRBD1 or TRBD2 (6 bases each). The CDR3 has 18 amino acids. CDR1 and CDR2 from the germline V gene are SGHVS and FQNEAQ. Trimming took 3 bases from V and 0 from J, leaving 18 bases between them. The CDR3, as DNA: TGTGCCAGCAGCTTCCCCCCTCGGGGGCCCTTCTCCTACAATGAGCAGTTCTTC. Residues: CASSFPPRGPFSYNEQFF.

This clonotype was recorded a few times. V is TRBV7-9 and J is TRBJ2-1; tentatively, D is TRBD2 (5 bases). V was clipped by 2 bases and J by 1 base, with 27 bases between them. The CDR3 sequence is 21 residues long. Germline V gene sequence: CDR1 SEHNR, CDR2 FQNEAQ (reference sequence). In nucleotides, the CDR3 is TGTGCCAGCAGCTTAACCGCCGTAGGGAGTCAGAGAGAAGGATCCTACAATGAGCAGTTCTTC. Translated, it gives CASSLTAVGSQREGSYNEQFF.

V gene TRBV6-1 combines with J gene TRBJ2-7; 9 positions agree with TRBD1. The CDR3 has 17 residues. CDR1 and CDR2 from the germline V gene are MNHNS and SASEGT. The V gene end was trimmed by 6 bases and the J gene end by 3 bases; junction bases not matched to a gene: 15. The CDR3 sequence is CASRTPGTGPSYYEQYF. The CDR3 coding sequence is TGTGCCAGCAGGACTCCCGGGACAGGGCCCAGCTACTACGAGCAGTACTTC.

In regard to this clonotype: This sequence may be a read error, since a much larger clone differs from it by one base. This chain connects TRBV6-2 or TRBV6-3 to TRBJ1-1, with TRBD1 as a possible D gene (5 bases). CDR1 is MNHEY, CDR2 SVGEGT, per germline. The CDR3 is 12 amino acids. In DNA form, the CDR3 reads TGTACCAGCAGAACCAGGGTGACTGAAGCTTTCTTT. This gives the protein CTSRTRVTEAFF.

The V and J genes are TRBV10-3 and TRBJ2-3; possibly TRBD2 for D (6 bases). The germline CDR1 and CDR2 sequences are ENHRY and SYGVKD. Trimming cost V 10 bases and J 2 bases, with 22 bases left between them. This CDR3 has 16 amino acids. The CDR3 DNA reads TGTGCCACCCGGGATGGGGTGGGAGGACACACAGATACGCAGTATTTT. Its protein is CATRDGVGGHTDTQYF.

The chain couples TRBV29-1 to TRBJ1-2, with D tentatively TRBD1 (6 bases). Per the germline V gene, CDR1 is SQVTM and CDR2 is ANQGSEA. Deletions cut 4 bases from V and 0 bases from J, with 15 bases between. The CDR3 sequence is 15 residues long. The chain's CDR3 is CSVVGRDTTNYGYTF. CDR3 bases: TGCAGCGTTGTGGGTCGGGACACCACTAACTATGGCTACACCTTC.

CDR3 residues: CASSIDSPGTGELFF. As DNA, the CDR3 is TGTGCCAGTAGTATAGACTCGCCCGGTACCGGGGAGCTGTTTTTT. The genes are TRBV19 and TRBJ2-2; D not resolved. V was clipped by 0 bases and J by 5 bases, with 10 bases between them. Germline CDR1 is LNHDA and CDR2 is SQIVND (reference sequence). This CDR3 has 15 amino acids.

This clonotype was detected many times. The rearrangement links TRBV20-1 to TRBJ2-7, with a possible D match to TRBD2 (6 bases). The CDR3 runs to 15 residues. The germline V and J ends were trimmed by 0 bases and 5 bases, with 17 bases remaining between them. CDR1 is DFQATT and CDR2 is SNEGSKA in the germline V gene (reference sequence). The CDR3: CSARDRAGRYNEQYF. The CDR3 nucleotides read TGCAGTGCTAGAGATAGGGCAGGGAGGTACAACGAGCAGTACTTC.

This clonotype was picked up a small number of times. The CDR3 bases are TGCAGTGCTAGAGCCAGCGGGAGGGCCTACGAGCAGTACTTC. It codes for CSARASGRAYEQYF. The chain couples TRBV20-1 to TRBJ2-7; TRBD2 matches at 10 bases. With V trimmed by 1 base and J by 2 bases, 2 bases remained unmatched. This CDR3 has 14 residues. The V gene's germline CDR1 is DFQATT and CDR2 SNEGSKA (reference sequence).